The clone carrying this T cell receptor beta chain was observed at least ten times. Its antigen is not identified. These data originate in a study of read filtering for tumor transcriptome and immune sequencing. Overall study context: By R-ISS, stages I, II and III held 8, 16 and 7 patients. TCR-mapped reads were about 3.5 to 11 million with IR-seq versus about 75 to 1,400 with RNA-seq. Overall study results and limits: Compared with RNA-seq, IR-seq gave much higher clonotype depth and reliability.

From around 440 ng of RNA, a library with molecular barcoded alpha/delta and beta/gamma adaptors was made. TCRdb processed the reads anew with MiXCR; each CDR3 protein has one entry. Of about 130,000 distinct CDR3 sequences listed, over 10% are singletons. Bone marrow was sampled from every patient at the time of active disease. The source material was a population of CD138-negative cells sorted from bone marrow. The source of this sequence is a donor aged 40 or older with multiple myeloma.

The CDR3 here is CASSLEGQVNTEAFF. The CDR3 region has the DNA TGCGCCAGCAGCTTGGAGGGACAGGTGAACACTGAAGCTTTCTTT. The chain employs TRBV5-1 and TRBJ1-1, with 8 bases lining up with TRBD1. The length of the CDR3 is 15 residues. Trimming cost V 0 bases and J 0 bases; bases outside gene matches: 1. The germline V gene has CDR1 SGHRS and CDR2 YFSETQ.